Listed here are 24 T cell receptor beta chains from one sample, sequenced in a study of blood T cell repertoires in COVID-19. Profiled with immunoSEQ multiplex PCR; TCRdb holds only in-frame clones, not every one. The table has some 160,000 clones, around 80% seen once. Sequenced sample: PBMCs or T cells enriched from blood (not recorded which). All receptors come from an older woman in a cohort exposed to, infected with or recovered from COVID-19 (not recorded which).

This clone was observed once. CDR3 region: CASSYSRRTNEKLFF. The CDR3 coding sequence is TGTGCCAGCAGTTACTCGCGGAGGACTAATGAAAAACTGTTTTTT. This sequence joins TRBV6-5 and TRBJ1-4; no clear D. V was trimmed by 0 bases and J by 2 bases, leaving 7 bases between them. In germline, CDR1 is MNHEY, CDR2 SVGAGI. The CDR3 spans 15 residues.

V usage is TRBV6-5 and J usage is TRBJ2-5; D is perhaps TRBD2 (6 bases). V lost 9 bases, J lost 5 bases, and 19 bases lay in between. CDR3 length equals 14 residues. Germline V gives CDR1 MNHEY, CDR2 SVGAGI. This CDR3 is CASKPGVKGETQYF. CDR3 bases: TGTGCCAGTAAACCGGGGGTTAAGGGGGAGACCCAGTACTTC.

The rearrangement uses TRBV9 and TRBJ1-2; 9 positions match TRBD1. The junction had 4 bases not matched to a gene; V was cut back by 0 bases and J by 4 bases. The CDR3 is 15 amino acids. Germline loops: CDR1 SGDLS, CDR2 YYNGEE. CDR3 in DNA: TGTGCCAGCAGCGTAGCGGGACAGGGCCTCTATGGCTACACCTTC. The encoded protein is CASSVAGQGLYGYTF.

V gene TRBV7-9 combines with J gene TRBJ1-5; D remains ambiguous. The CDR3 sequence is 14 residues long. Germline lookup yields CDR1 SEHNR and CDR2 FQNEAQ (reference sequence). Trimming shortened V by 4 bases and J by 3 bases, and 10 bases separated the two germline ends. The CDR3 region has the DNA TGTGCCAGCAGCTCACTCGGGGACAATCAGCCCCAGCATTTT. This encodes CASSSLGDNQPQHF.

The CDR3 loop reads CATSKLAGGGETQYF. The CDR3 region has the DNA TGTGCCACCAGTAAGCTAGCGGGAGGGGGAGAGACCCAGTACTTC. This sequence joins TRBV24-1 and TRBJ2-5, with TRBD2 matching 12 bases. The CDR3 is 15 residues long. CDR1 is KGHDR, CDR2 SFDVKD, per germline. With 6 bases clipped from V and 4 bases from J, the junction kept 5 bases outside the gene matches.

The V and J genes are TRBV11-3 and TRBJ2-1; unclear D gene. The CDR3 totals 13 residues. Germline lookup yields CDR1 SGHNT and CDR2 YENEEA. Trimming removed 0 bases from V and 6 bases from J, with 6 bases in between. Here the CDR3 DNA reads TGTGCCAGCAGCTTAGAGTTCCGCAATGAGCAGTTCTTC. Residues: CASSLEFRNEQFF.

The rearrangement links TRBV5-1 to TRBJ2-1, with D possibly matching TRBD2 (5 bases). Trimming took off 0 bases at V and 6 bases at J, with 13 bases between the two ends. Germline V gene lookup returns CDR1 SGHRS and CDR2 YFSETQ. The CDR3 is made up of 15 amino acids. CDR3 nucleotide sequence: TGCGCCAGCAGCTTGGTACTAGTATCGGGCAATGAGCAGTTCTTC. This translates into CASSLVLVSGNEQFF.

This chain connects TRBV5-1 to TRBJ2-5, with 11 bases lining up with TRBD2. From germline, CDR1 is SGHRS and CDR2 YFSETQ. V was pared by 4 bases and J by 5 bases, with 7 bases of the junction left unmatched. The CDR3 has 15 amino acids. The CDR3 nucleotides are TGCGCCAGCAGCGAGTTAGCGGGAGGGCCGGAGACCCAGTACTTC. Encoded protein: CASSELAGGPETQYF.

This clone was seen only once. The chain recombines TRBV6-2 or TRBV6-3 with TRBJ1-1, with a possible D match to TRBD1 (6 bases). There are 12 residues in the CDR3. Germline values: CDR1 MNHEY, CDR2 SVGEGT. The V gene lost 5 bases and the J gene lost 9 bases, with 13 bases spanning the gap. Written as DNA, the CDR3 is TGTGCCAGCAGTACCCCAGGGGTGAAAGCTTTCTTT. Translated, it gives CASSTPGVKAFF.

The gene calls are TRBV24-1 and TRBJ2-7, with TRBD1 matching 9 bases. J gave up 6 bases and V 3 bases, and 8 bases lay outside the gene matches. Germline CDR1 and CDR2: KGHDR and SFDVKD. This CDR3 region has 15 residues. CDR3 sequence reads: CATSDPGTGNFEQYF. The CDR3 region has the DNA TGTGCCACCAGTGATCCCGGGACAGGGAATTTCGAGCAGTACTTC.

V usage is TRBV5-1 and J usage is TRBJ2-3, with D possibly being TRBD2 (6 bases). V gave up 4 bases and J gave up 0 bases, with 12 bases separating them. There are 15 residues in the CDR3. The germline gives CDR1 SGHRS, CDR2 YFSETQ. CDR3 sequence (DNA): TGCGCCAGCAGCGCGGCGGGACTTAGCACAGATACGCAGTATTTT. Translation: CASSAAGLSTDTQYF. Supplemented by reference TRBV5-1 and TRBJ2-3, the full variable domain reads KAGVTQTPRYLIKTRGQQVTLSCSPISGHRSVSWYQQTPGQGLQFLFEYFSETQRNKGNFPGRFSGRQFSNSRSEMNVSTLELGDSALYLCASSAAGLSTDTQYFGPGTRLTVL.

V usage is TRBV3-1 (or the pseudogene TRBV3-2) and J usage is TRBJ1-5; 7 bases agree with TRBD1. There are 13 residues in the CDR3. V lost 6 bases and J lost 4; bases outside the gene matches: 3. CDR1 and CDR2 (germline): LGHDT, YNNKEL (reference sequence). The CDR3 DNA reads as TGTGCCAGCAGTCTACAGGGGAATCAGCCCCAGCATTTT. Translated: CASSLQGNQPQHF.

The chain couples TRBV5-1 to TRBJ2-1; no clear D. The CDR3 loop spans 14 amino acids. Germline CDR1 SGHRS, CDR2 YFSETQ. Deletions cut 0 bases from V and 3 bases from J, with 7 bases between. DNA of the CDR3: TGCGCCAGCAGCTTGGCCGACTTCTACAATGAGCAGTTCTTC. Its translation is CASSLADFYNEQFF.

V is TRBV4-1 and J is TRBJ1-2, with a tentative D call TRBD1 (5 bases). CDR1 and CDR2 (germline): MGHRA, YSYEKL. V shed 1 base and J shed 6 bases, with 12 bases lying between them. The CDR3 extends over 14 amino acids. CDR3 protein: CASSQVVQGNGYTF. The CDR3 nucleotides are TGCGCCAGCAGCCAAGTGGTGCAGGGCAATGGCTACACCTTC.

This CDR3 reads CASSLSLVSGNTIYF. DNA of the CDR3: TGTGCCAGCAGCCTTAGTCTCGTCTCTGGAAACACCATATATTTT. The chain couples TRBV14 to TRBJ1-3; D gene uncertain. Trimming removed 4 bases at V and 0 bases at J, with 10 bases between. From germline, CDR1 is SGHDN and CDR2 FVKESK. The CDR3 is 15 amino acids.

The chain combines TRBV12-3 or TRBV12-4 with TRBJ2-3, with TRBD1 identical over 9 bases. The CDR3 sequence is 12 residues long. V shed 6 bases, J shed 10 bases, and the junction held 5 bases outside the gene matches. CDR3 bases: TGTGCCAGCAGGGGGACAGGGACTTCGCAGTATTTT. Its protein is CASRGTGTSQYF.

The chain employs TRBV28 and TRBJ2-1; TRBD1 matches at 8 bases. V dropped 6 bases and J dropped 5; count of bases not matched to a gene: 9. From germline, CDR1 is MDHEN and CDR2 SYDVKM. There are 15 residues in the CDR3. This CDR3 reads CASSPDRGGDNEQFF. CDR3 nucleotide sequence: TGTGCCAGCAGCCCCGACAGGGGCGGCGACAATGAGCAGTTCTTC.

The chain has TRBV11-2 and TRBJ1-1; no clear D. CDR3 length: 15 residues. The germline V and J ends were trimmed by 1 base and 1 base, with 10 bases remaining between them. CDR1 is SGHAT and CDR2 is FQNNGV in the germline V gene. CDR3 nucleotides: TGTGCCAGCAGCTTAGTTGGTTCAGGGAACACTGAAGCTTTCTTT. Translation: CASSLVGSGNTEAFF.

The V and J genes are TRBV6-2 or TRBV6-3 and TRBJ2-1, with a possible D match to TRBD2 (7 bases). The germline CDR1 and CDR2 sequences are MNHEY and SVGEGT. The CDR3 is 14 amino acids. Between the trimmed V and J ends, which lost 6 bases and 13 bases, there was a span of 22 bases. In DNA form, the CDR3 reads TGTGCCAGCAGCTCGCGGGAGTACAGGGTGGAACAGTTCTTC. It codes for CASSSREYRVEQFF.

This CDR3 is CATSPSEGRATYNEQFF. The CDR3 bases are TGTGCCACCAGCCCGTCGGAGGGCAGGGCAACCTACAATGAGCAGTTCTTC. The chain links TRBV24-1 to TRBJ2-1, with D possibly matching TRBD2 (6 bases). Germline-derived CDR1 and CDR2 are KGHDR and SFDVKD. The CDR3 extends over 17 amino acids. V was pared by 7 bases and J by 2 bases, with 20 bases between.

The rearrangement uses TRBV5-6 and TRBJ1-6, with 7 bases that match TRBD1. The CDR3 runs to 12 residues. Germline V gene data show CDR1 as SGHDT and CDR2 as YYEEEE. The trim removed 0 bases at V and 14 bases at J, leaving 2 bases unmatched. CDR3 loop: CASSLVTGSLHF. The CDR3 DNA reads TGTGCCAGCAGCTTGGTGACAGGGTCCCTCCACTTT.

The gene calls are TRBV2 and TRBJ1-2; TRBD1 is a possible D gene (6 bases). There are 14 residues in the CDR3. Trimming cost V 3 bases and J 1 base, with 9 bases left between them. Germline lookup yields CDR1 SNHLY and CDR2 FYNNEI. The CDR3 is CASSEGAVNYGYTF. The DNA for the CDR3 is TGTGCCAGCAGTGAGGGGGCAGTTAACTATGGCTACACCTTC.

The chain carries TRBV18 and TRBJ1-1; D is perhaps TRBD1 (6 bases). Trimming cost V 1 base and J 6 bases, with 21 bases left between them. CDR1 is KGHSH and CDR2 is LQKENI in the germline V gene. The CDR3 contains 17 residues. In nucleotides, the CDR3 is TGTGCCAGCTCACCACTTCCACAGGGAGTAGGGTTGGCTGAAGCTTTCTTT. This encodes CASSPLPQGVGLAEAFF. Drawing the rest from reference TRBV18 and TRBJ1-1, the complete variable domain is NAGVMQNPRHLVRRRGQEARLRCSPMKGHSHVYWYRQLPEEGLKFMVYLQKENIIDESGMPKERFSAEFPKEGPSILRIQQVVRGDSAAYFCASSPLPQGVGLAEAFFGQGTRLTVV.

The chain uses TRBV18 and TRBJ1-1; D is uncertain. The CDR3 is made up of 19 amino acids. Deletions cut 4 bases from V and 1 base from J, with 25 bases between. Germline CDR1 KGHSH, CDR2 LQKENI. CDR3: CASSLSQRHHGSGNTEAFF. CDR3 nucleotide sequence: TGTGCCAGCTCACTTTCCCAACGCCATCACGGGTCGGGGAACACTGAAGCTTTCTTT.